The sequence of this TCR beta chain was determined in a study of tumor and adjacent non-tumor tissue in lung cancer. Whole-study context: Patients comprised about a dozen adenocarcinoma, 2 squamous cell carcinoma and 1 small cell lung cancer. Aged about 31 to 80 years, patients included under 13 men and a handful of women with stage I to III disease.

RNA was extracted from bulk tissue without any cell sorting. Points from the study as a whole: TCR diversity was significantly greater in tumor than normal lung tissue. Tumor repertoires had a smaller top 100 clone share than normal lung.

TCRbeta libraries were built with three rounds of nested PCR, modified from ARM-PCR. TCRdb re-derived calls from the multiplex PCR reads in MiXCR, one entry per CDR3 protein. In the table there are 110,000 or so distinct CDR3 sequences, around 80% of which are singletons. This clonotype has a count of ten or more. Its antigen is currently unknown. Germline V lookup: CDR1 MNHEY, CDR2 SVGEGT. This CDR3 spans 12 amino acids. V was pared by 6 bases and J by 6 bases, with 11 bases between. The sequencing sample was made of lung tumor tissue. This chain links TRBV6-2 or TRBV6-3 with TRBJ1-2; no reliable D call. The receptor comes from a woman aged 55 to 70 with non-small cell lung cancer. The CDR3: CASRLLTDGYTF. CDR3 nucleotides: TGTGCCAGCAGACTACTTACCGATGGCTACACCTTC.